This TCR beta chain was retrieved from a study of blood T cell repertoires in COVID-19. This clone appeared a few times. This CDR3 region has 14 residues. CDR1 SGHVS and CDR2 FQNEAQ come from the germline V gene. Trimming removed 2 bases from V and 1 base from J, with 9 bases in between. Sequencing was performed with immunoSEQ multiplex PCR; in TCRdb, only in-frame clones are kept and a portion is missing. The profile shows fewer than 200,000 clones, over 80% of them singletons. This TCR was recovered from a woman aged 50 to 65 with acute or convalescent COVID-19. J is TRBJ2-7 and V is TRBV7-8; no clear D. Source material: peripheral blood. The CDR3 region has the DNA TGTGCCAGCAGCTTATCAAGAGGATCCTACGAGCAGTACTTC. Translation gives CASSLSRGSYEQYF.